Below, one T cell receptor (beta chain) is given with its context. Its antigen is not yet known. No base quality values were provided; no much bigger clone lies one nucleotide off. The CDR3 measures 16 amino acids from cysteine to phenylalanine. Only the CDR3 DNA is retained, 48 bases long and in frame from the first base. CDR1 and CDR2 are drawn from the germline V gene (reference sequence): PRHDT, FYEKMQ. V is cut by 4 bases and J by 0 bases, and the space between the germline ends is 15 bases. Library construction relied on the immunoSEQ multiplex PCR assay. In the original analysis: To diagnose cytomegalovirus status from the catalog of TCR beta chain sequences, a statistical classification framework was built. This immuneACCESS table, as held by TCRdb, lists in-frame sequences with V and J called but not all clones. Of the missing ones, under half trace to an unresolved V gene in checked studies; the others have no known cause. That table furnishes V, J and clone size, whereas the DNA furnished D and trimming. The sample table shows 150,000 to 200,000 clones, and 86% are seen once. About 2.3% of the sample rests with the top ten.

The sample originates from a study of cytomegalovirus exposure and HLA in healthy donors (dated by TCRdb to 2016 to 2017). In terms of the full investigation: A later analysis indicated that the 110 or so validation repertoires were generated on the platform also employed for the approximately 700 repertoires of the first cohort. A separate validation cohort of 100 to 150 different subjects was used in addition to the approximately 700-subject first cohort. The study combined high-throughput TCR immunosequencing, statistical association of individual TCRs with disease status, and machine learning to predict cytomegalovirus infection status. The study aimed to test whether cataloging public T cell receptors could reveal signatures of past pathogen exposure.

Overall results and qualifications from the work: Three of the identified cytomegalovirus-associated TCR beta chains were confirmed in vitro to be specific for cytomegalovirus antigens. The authors suggested that the approach could potentially be extended to other disease states and immunological phenotypes. While some public TCRs were present in many individuals, most TCR sequences turned up only very rarely across donors. A later analysis found that TCRs clustered in the first cohort also tended to co-occur in the 130 or so validation repertoires, with 94% of cluster scores above 0. The validation cohort had no HLA typing available for a later analysis, so co-occurrence within that cohort was assessed over all 120 or so repertoires. In the study, roughly 160 TCR beta chains were listed as associated with cytomegalovirus. The classifier was reported to diagnose cytomegalovirus status with high specificity and sensitivity in both the original cohort and the validation cohort.

Separate from the approximately 700-subject first cohort, the validation cohort of some 130 subjects was the group to which the donors belonged. The receptor chain draws on TRBV13 and TRBJ1-1; tentative D gene TRBD1, with 5 bases matching. Sequencing input: PBMCs. This TCR came from a woman between 18 and 30 years old in good health and CMV-seronegative. Here is the DNA: TGTGCCAGCAGCTCACAGGCCCTCTCGCTGAACACTGAAGCTTTCTTT. It codes for CASSSQALSLNTEAFF.